One sample yielded the 28 T cell receptor beta chains listed below, sequenced in a study of long-term antiretroviral therapy in people with HIV. Survey level was the resolution at which the v3.0 immunoSEQ assay ran. Repertoires were generated with immunoSEQ multiplex PCR, while TCRdb's copy carries only in-frame clones and drops some. This table holds approximately 26,000 clones, about 85% found once. The sequenced sample was unsorted PBMCs, obtained 2.3 years after starting antiretroviral therapy. The origin of the receptors is a man in his forties or fifties with HIV.

V and J are TRBV11-2 and TRBJ2-7; 8 positions agree with TRBD2. Germline V gene data show CDR1 as SGHAT and CDR2 as FQNNGV. The CDR3 loop spans 15 amino acids. V lost 5 bases, J lost 3 bases, and 9 bases stayed unmatched. For the CDR3, the DNA is TGTGCCAGCAGCAGGGACCCGGGACTAGTCTACGAGCAGTACTTC. This codes for CASSRDPGLVYEQYF. Supplemented by reference TRBV11-2 and TRBJ2-7, the full variable domain reads EAGVAQSPRYKIIEKRQSVAFWCNPISGHATLYWYQQILGQGPKLLIQFQNNGVVDDSQLPKDRFSAERLKGVDSTLKIQPAKLEDSAVYLCASSRDPGLVYEQYFGPGTRLTVT.

The CDR3 is CASSLVWASGSIHEQFF. DNA of the CDR3: TGTGCCAGCAGCTTAGTGTGGGCTAGCGGGAGTATACATGAGCAGTTCTTC. This chain links TRBV7-6 with TRBJ2-1; TRBD2 matches 10 bases. The CDR3 is made up of 17 amino acids. Germline V lookup: CDR1 SGHVS, CDR2 FNYEAQ. V lost 1 base, J lost 8 bases, and 11 bases stayed unmatched. Looking up the rest from reference TRBV7-6 and TRBJ2-1 gives the full variable domain: GAGVSQSPRYKVTKRGQDVALRCDPISGHVSLYWYRQALGQGPEFLTYFNYEAQQDKSGLPNDRFSAERPEGSISTLTIQRTEQRDSAMYRCASSLVWASGSIHEQFFGPGTRLTVL.

This rearrangement joins TRBV5-6 to TRBJ2-7, with 9 bases matching TRBD1. CDR3 length equals 15 residues. Germline loops: CDR1 SGHDT, CDR2 YYEEEE. V dropped 0 bases and J dropped 3; count of bases not matched to a gene: 4. The CDR3 region has the DNA TGTGCCAGCAGCTTGGGGACAGGGGAGGGCTACGAGCAGTACTTC. Its translation is CASSLGTGEGYEQYF.

The J gene is TRBJ1-1, the V gene TRBV9; 8 nucleotides agree with TRBD1. CDR3 size: 13 residues. The ends lost 3 bases at V and 8 bases at J; junction bases unmatched: 6. Germline CDR1 SGDLS, CDR2 YYNGEE. The CDR3 DNA reads TGTGCCAGCAGCGGGACAGGGAGGGGGGAAGCTTTCTTT. Amino acid sequence: CASSGTGRGEAFF.

The chain uses TRBV5-4 and TRBJ1-2, with D possibly being TRBD1 (6 bases). Trimming pared 1 base from V and 2 bases from J, leaving 12 bases between. The CDR3 contains 15 residues. CDR1 is SGHNT, CDR2 YYREEE, per germline (reference sequence). This CDR3 is CASSLLQGGNYGYTF. The CDR3 coding sequence is TGTGCCAGCAGCTTGTTACAGGGTGGGAACTATGGCTACACCTTC.

The gene calls are TRBV7-2 and TRBJ2-3, with TRBD2 matching over 8 bases. Trimming cost V 4 bases and J 4 bases; bases outside gene matches: 13. The CDR3 extends over 17 amino acids. Germline CDR1 is SGHTA and CDR2 is FQGNSA. CDR3 coding DNA: TGTGCCAGCAGCTCAAGGCCCCTGGGCGGGGGGTCAGATACGCAGTATTTT. As protein: CASSSRPLGGGSDTQYF. The full variable domain, with the rest looked up from reference TRBV7-2 and TRBJ2-3, is GAGVSQSPSNKVTEKGKDVELRCDPISGHTALYWYRQSLGQGLEFLIYFQGNSAPDKSGLPSDRFSAERTGGSVSTLTIQRTQQEDSAVYLCASSSRPLGGGSDTQYFGPGTRLTVL.

This clone appeared a few times. V is TRBV30 and J is TRBJ1-1; 11 nucleotides align to TRBD1. The V gene's germline CDR1 is GTSNPN and CDR2 SVGIG (reference sequence). The CDR3 runs 13 residues. With 8 bases clipped from V and 6 bases from J, the junction kept 8 bases outside the gene matches. The CDR3: CAGLGQGASEAFF. The CDR3 nucleotides read TGTGCCGGGCTAGGACAGGGGGCTTCTGAAGCTTTCTTT.

Comments on this clone: The sample contains more than one DNA sequence encoding this CDR3. This chain links TRBV18 with TRBJ2-7, with 13 bases identical to TRBD2. The CDR3 runs 14 residues. V shed 4 bases and J 5 bases; nucleotides not matched to a gene: 2. CDR1 is KGHSH, CDR2 LQKENI, per germline. CDR3 sequence: CASSHGTSGNEQYF. The CDR3 DNA reads TGTGCCAGCTCACATGGGACTAGCGGGAACGAGCAGTACTTC.

This chain uses TRBV10-3 with TRBJ1-3; weak D call: TRBD1 (5 bases). The CDR3 runs 17 residues. Germline V gene data show CDR1 as ENHRY and CDR2 as SYGVKD. Deletions cut 0 bases from V and 4 bases from J, with 16 bases between. Here the CDR3 reads CAISESGSATAGNTIYF. The CDR3 DNA reads TGTGCCATCAGTGAGTCGGGGTCGGCGACAGCGGGAAACACCATATATTTT.

The V call is TRBV18, the J call TRBJ1-2; a possible D gene is TRBD1 (5 bases). Per germline, CDR1 KGHSH and CDR2 LQKENI. Trimming removed 1 base from V and 7 bases from J, with 22 bases in between. CDR3 length: 17 amino acids. CDR3 DNA: TGTGCCAGCTCACCACTCATGAGTGGGACGGGGGATGTTGGCTACACCTTC. It codes for CASSPLMSGTGDVGYTF.

The chain carries TRBV19 and TRBJ2-7; TRBD1 matches at 7 bases. Germline V gene lookup returns CDR1 LNHDA and CDR2 SQIVND (reference sequence). V lost 5 bases to trimming and J lost 2 bases; unmatched junction nucleotides: 6. CDR3 size: 14 residues. CDR3 coding DNA: TGTGCCAGTAGTGAGACAGGGAACCCCTACGAGCAGTACTTC. Encoded protein: CASSETGNPYEQYF.

The rearrangement links TRBV4-1 to TRBJ2-3; D may be TRBD2 (5 bases). The CDR3 loop spans 14 amino acids. Germline CDR1 and CDR2: MGHRA and YSYEKL. V was trimmed by 1 base and J by 11 bases, leaving 16 bases between them. The CDR3 DNA reads TGCGCCAGCAGCCAAGCTATCACTAGTTTGGGGCAGTATTTT. Protein: CASSQAITSLGQYF.

The sample holds a few counts of this clone. A junction end diverges from the germline sequence, so it may reflect a read error. This sequence joins TRBV15 and TRBJ2-7; TRBD2 matches at 13 bases. The CDR3 covers 14 residues. Germline lookup yields CDR1 LNHNV and CDR2 YYDKDF (reference sequence). The CDR3: CATSRRTSGSKPDF. CDR3 nucleotides: TGTGCCACCAGCCGACGGACTAGCGGGAGTAAACCCGACTTC.

This chain links TRBV6-5 with TRBJ1-3; D gene ambiguous. The CDR3 has 13 residues. Per the germline V gene, CDR1 is MNHEY and CDR2 is SVGAGI. V lost 6 bases and J lost 8, with 14 bases in between. The CDR3 loop is CASRAYLVDTIYF. The CDR3 bases are TGTGCCAGCAGGGCCTACCTGGTCGACACCATATATTTT.

A single count supports this clone. This chain joins TRBV2 and TRBJ2-2; D may be TRBD2 (6 bases). V dropped 6 bases and J dropped 0 bases, with 17 bases sitting between them. The CDR3 is 17 residues long. Germline values: CDR1 SNHLY, CDR2 FYNNEI. CDR3 bases: TGTGCCAGCAGCTTTTCGGGGGACGCCGCGAACACCGGGGAGCTGTTTTTT. Translation gives CASSFSGDAANTGELFF.

In DNA, the CDR3 is TGTGCCATAGGGGGGGGCGCGAACACCGGGGAGCTGTTTTTT. Protein sequence: CAIGGGANTGELFF. The genes are TRBV10-3 and TRBJ2-2; TRBD2 might be the D (7 bases). The CDR3 runs 14 residues. Germline values: CDR1 ENHRY, CDR2 SYGVKD. V was trimmed by 9 bases and J by 0 bases, leaving 11 bases between them.

The chain recombines TRBV18 with TRBJ2-7, with D uncertain. This CDR3 has 13 residues. The germline CDR1 and CDR2 sequences are KGHSH and LQKENI. V gave up 0 bases and J gave up 6 bases, with 9 bases separating them. In DNA form, the CDR3 reads TGTGCCAGCTCACCACCGATTGCCTTCGAGCAGTACTTC. This translates into CASSPPIAFEQYF.

This chain links TRBV6-1 with TRBJ2-7, with TRBD1 as a possible D gene (6 bases). This CDR3 comprises 15 residues. CDR1 is MNHNS, CDR2 SASEGT, per germline. Trimming took 0 bases from V and 3 from J, leaving 12 bases between them. DNA for the CDR3: TGTGCCAGCAGTGAAGCCCCCGGACAGATCTACGAGCAGTACTTC. Amino acid sequence: CASSEAPGQIYEQYF.

The chain has TRBV7-9 and TRBJ1-2; D is uncertain. Germline-derived CDR1 and CDR2 are SEHNR and FQNEAQ (reference sequence). The CDR3 covers 14 residues. V gave up 1 base and J gave up 8 bases, with 14 bases separating them. CDR3 in amino acids: CASSLVVREGGYTF. The CDR3 coding sequence is TGTGCCAGCAGCTTAGTGGTAAGGGAAGGCGGCTACACCTTC.

The chain uses TRBV19 and TRBJ2-7; D remains unclear. The CDR3 contains 13 residues. Trimming left V 6 bases short and J 1 base short, with 10 bases between. The germline V gene has CDR1 LNHDA and CDR2 SQIVND (reference sequence). The CDR3: CASSTTVSYEQYF. The CDR3, as DNA: TGTGCCAGTAGCACTACTGTGTCCTACGAGCAGTACTTC.

The gene calls are TRBV7-9 and TRBJ2-5, with D possibly being TRBD1 (5 bases). The V end lost 5 bases, the J end lost 5 bases, and 18 bases lay between the germline ends. Germline CDR1 and CDR2: SEHNR and FQNEAQ (reference sequence). This CDR3 has 15 residues. The CDR3 reads CASSNEFGAWETQYF. The DNA for the CDR3 is TGTGCCAGCAGCAACGAATTTGGGGCGTGGGAGACCCAGTACTTC.

The rearrangement joins TRBV20-1 to TRBJ2-5; unclear D gene. V gave up 4 bases and J gave up 9 bases, with 9 bases separating them. This CDR3 spans 10 amino acids. Germline V gene data show CDR1 as DFQATT and CDR2 as SNEGSKA (reference sequence). This CDR3 is CSATQGAQYF. In DNA form, the CDR3 reads TGCAGTGCTACTCAAGGTGCCCAGTACTTC.

This chain connects TRBV12-5 to TRBJ1-1; D gene ambiguous. The germline CDR1 and CDR2 sequences are LGHNT and FRNRAP. V lost 4 bases to trimming and J lost 0 bases, with 9 bases between them. The CDR3 covers 14 residues. The CDR3 DNA is TGTGCTAGTGGTTCCGGTGGGGTGAACACTGAAGCTTTCTTT. Protein: CASGSGGVNTEAFF.

This clone was detected a few times. This chain connects TRBV2 to TRBJ1-6; D is unclear. Trimming cost V 8 bases and J 6 bases, with 14 bases left between them. The CDR3 extends over 14 amino acids. Germline CDR1 reads SNHLY; CDR2 reads FYNNEI. The DNA for the CDR3 is TGTGCCAGCCTGAGGCAGCTTTCTAATTCACCCCTCCACTTT. Translation gives CASLRQLSNSPLHF.

The chain combines TRBV21-1 with TRBJ2-2; no check of the table's D call, TRBD2, against the DNA was made. TRBV21-1 counts as a pseudogene. This CDR3 is built from 17 residues. CDR3 amino acids: CASSKAKLAGGPGELFF. The CDR3 DNA reads as TGTGCCAGCAGCAAAGCGAAACTAGCGGGAGGTCCCGGGGAGCTGTTTTTT.

The rearrangement uses TRBV4-2 and TRBJ1-1; TRBD1 might be the D (5 bases). CDR1 is LGHNA and CDR2 is YNFKEQ in the germline V gene. The V end lost 0 bases, the J end lost 6 bases, and 11 bases lay between the germline ends. The CDR3 extends over 14 amino acids. The CDR3 DNA reads TGTGCCAGCAGCCAAGACAGGGCTAGGGCTGAAGCTTTCTTT. It encodes CASSQDRARAEAFF.

The rearrangement uses TRBV6-5 and TRBJ1-6; maybe TRBD1 (5 bases). V shed 4 bases and J shed 7 bases, with 11 bases lying between them. This CDR3 comprises 14 residues. CDR1 and CDR2 from the germline V gene are MNHEY and SVGAGI. The CDR3 spells CASSFGRTNSPLHF. CDR3 nucleotides: TGTGCCAGCAGTTTCGGACGGACAAATTCACCCCTCCACTTT.

The chain joins TRBV6-1 to TRBJ2-2; tentatively, D is TRBD1 (7 bases). The length of the CDR3 is 15 residues. Germline V gene lookup returns CDR1 MNHNS and CDR2 SASEGT. V lost 8 bases and J 4 bases, leaving 17 bases between the germline ends. CDR3 sequence: CASGAYRGGTGELFF. In nucleotides, the CDR3 is TGTGCCAGCGGGGCTTACAGGGGAGGCACCGGGGAGCTGTTTTTT.